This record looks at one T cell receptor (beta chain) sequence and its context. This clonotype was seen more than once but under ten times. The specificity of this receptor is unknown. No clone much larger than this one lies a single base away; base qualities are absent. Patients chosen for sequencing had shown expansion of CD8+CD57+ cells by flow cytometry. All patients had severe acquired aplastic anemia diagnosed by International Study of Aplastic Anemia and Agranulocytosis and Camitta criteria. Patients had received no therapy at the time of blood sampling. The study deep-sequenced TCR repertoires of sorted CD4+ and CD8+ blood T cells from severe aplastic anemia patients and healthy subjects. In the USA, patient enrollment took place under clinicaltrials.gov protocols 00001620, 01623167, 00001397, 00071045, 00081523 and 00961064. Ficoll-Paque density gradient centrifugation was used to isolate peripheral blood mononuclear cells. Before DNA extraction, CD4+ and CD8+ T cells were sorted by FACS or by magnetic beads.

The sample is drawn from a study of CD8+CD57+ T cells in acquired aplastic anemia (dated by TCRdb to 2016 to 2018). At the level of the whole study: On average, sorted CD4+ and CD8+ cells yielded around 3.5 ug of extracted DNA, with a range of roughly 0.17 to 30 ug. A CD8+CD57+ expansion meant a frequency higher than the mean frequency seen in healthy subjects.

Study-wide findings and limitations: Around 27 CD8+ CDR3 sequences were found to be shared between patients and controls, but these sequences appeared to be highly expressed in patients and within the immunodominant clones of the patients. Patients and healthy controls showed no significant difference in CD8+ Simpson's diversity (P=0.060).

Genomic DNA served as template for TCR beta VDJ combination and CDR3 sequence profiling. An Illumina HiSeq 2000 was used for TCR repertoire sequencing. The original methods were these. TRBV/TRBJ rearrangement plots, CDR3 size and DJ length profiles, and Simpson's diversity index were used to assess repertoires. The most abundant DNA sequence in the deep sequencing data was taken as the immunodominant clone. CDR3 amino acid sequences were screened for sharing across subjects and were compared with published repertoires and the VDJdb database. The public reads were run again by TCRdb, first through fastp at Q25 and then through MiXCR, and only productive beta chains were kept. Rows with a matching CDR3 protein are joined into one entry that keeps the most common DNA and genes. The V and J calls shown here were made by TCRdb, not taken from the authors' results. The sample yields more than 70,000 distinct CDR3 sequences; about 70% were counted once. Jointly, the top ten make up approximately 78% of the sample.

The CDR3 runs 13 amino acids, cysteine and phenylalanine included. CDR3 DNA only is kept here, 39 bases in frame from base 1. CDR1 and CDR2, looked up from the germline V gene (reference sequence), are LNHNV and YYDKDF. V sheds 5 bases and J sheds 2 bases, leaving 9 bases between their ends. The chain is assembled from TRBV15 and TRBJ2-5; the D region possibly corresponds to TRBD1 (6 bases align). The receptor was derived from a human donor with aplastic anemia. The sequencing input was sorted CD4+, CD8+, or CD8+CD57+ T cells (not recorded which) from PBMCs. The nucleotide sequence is TGTGCCACCAGCTGGACAGAGCAAGAGACCCAGTACTTC. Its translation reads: CATSWTEQETQYF.